This T cell receptor (beta chain) originates from a study of shared clonotypes between healthy human individuals. Study details: Donors consisted of a couple of women and three men between 18 and 49.

Assay used: immunoSEQ multiplex PCR; TCRdb lists only in-frame clones, some missing. This sample carries 450,000 to 600,000 clones, around 80% of them seen once, and the ten largest clones take less than 15%. It was 80 million to 90 million PBMCs that unsorted samples used for genomic DNA. Details on this clone: Its antigen is not identified.

Broader study findings: Tissue TCR repertoires likely differ from these blood-only repertoires. Having only a few donors restricted how much genetic and exposure-history diversity was captured.

Germline V gives CDR1 ENHRY, CDR2 SYGVKD. Trimming removed 6 bases from V and 5 bases from J; junction bases left unmatched: 7. CDR3 length: 14 residues. The material sequenced was PBMCs. This TCR derives from a woman aged 35 to 49 in good health. Some clones in this sample may be carry-over from other donors' samples. The chain recombines TRBV10-3 with TRBJ2-5; TRBD1 matches at 9 bases. The CDR3 DNA follows: TGTGCCATCAGGCGGGACAGGGCAGCGGAGACCCAGTACTTC. As protein: CAIRRDRAAETQYF.